The 22 T cell receptor beta chains below all came from one sample that was sequenced in a study. Here immunoSEQ multiplex PCR was the method, and the copy in TCRdb shows in-frame clones only, minus some. The sample carries around 49,000 clones, 93% recorded once. The sequencing sample was made of PBMCs. The receptors here all came from a man in his forties with rheumatoid arthritis.

This chain joins TRBV12-3 or TRBV12-4 and TRBJ2-7; a weak D match, TRBD2 (6 bases). V lost 10 bases and J 2 bases, leaving 15 bases between the germline ends. This CDR3 region has 13 residues. The CDR3 sequence: CATRRDGTYEQYF. CDR3 sequence (DNA): TGTGCCACCCGGAGGGACGGAACCTACGAGCAGTACTTC.

The genes are TRBV4-3 and TRBJ2-5; 10 bases line up with TRBD2. Germline V gene lookup returns CDR1 LGHNA and CDR2 YSLEER. The trim removed 4 bases at V and 0 bases at J, leaving 8 bases unmatched. The CDR3 totals 17 residues. The CDR3 protein is CASSPGGGLANQETQYF. In nucleotides, the CDR3 is TGCGCCAGCAGCCCCGGAGGGGGACTAGCGAACCAAGAGACCCAGTACTTC.

The V and J genes are TRBV7-9 and TRBJ1-4, with D possibly TRBD1 on 5 matching bases. Germline V lookup: CDR1 SEHNR, CDR2 FQNEAQ (reference sequence). The length of the CDR3 is 14 residues. The germline V and J ends were trimmed by 4 bases and 3 bases, with 9 bases remaining between them. CDR3 DNA sequence: TGTGCCAGCAGCTCGGGACCTTCTAATGAAAAACTGTTTTTT. Protein sequence: CASSSGPSNEKLFF.

This clone was recorded only once. The rearrangement joins TRBV2 to TRBJ2-3, with TRBD1 as a possible D gene (6 bases). CDR3 length: 13 residues. Germline assignment: CDR1 SNHLY and CDR2 FYNNEI. Trimming pared 7 bases from V and 4 bases from J, leaving 12 bases between. As DNA, the CDR3 is TGTGCCAGCATCAACAGGGTATCAGATACGCAGTATTTT. It is translated as CASINRVSDTQYF. Variable domain in full (rest from reference TRBV2 and TRBJ2-3): EPEVTQTPSHQVTQMGQEVILRCVPISNHLYFYWYRQILGQKVEFLVSFYNNEISEKSEIFDDQFSVERPDGSNFTLKIRSTKLEDSAMYFCASINRVSDTQYFGPGTRLTVL.

This chain connects TRBV29-1 to TRBJ2-2, with 10 bases identical to TRBD1. J lost 3 bases, V lost 3 bases, and 4 bases had no gene match. Germline CDR1 is SQVTM and CDR2 is ANQGSEA. The CDR3 covers 15 residues. CDR3 coding DNA: TGCAGCGTTGAGTGGACAGGGGGACACACCGGGGAGCTGTTTTTT. Protein sequence: CSVEWTGGHTGELFF.

This clone appeared once. The chain is built from TRBV11-2 and TRBJ2-7; D unclear. Germline CDR1 reads SGHAT; CDR2 reads FQNNGV. There are 15 residues in the CDR3. Trimming removed 5 bases from V and 0 bases from J, with 14 bases in between. The CDR3 DNA sequence: TGTGCCAGCAGCCCTCCGGGCCTCAACTCCTACGAGCAGTACTTC. As protein: CASSPPGLNSYEQYF. The full variable domain, in which reference TRBV11-2 and TRBJ2-7 provide the parts outside the CDR3, is EAGVAQSPRYKIIEKRQSVAFWCNPISGHATLYWYQQILGQGPKLLIQFQNNGVVDDSQLPKDRFSAERLKGVDSTLKIQPAKLEDSAVYLCASSPPGLNSYEQYFGPGTRLTVT.

The gene calls are TRBV9 and TRBJ2-5; TRBD1 might be the D (6 bases). Germline-derived CDR1 and CDR2 are SGDLS and YYNGEE. The V gene lost 3 bases and the J gene lost 1 base, with 13 bases spanning the gap. The CDR3 runs to 15 residues. DNA of the CDR3: TGTGCCAGCAGCGCTAGACAGGCTTTCCAAGAGACCCAGTACTTC. Translating gives CASSARQAFQETQYF.

The genes are TRBV6-6 and TRBJ1-4, with D perhaps TRBD1 (5 bases). Trimming took off 6 bases at V and 1 base at J, with 12 bases between the two ends. Germline V gene lookup returns CDR1 MNHNY and CDR2 SVGAGI (reference sequence). The CDR3 consists of 15 residues. The CDR3 coding sequence is TGTGCCAGCAGCTCCCCCGGGGGAACTAATGAAAAACTGTTTTTT. This translates into CASSSPGGTNEKLFF.

The sample holds a few counts of this clone. This chain uses TRBV9 with TRBJ2-6; 11 nucleotides align to TRBD2. The CDR3 has 17 residues. The germline V gene encodes CDR1 SGDLS and CDR2 YYNGEE. With V trimmed by 2 bases and J by 0 bases, 1 base remained unmatched. Written as DNA, the CDR3 is TGTGCCAGCAGCGTTGGGACTAGCGGCTCTGGGGCCAACGTCCTGACTTTC. Translation: CASSVGTSGSGANVLTF.

The chain recombines TRBV7-6 with TRBJ2-1, with 7 nucleotides matching TRBD2. This CDR3 contains 15 residues. Losses at the gene ends were 5 bases for V and 3 bases for J; bases not matched to a gene: 7. Germline CDR1 reads SGHVS; CDR2 reads FNYEAQ. The CDR3 DNA sequence: TGTGCCAGCAGCGAGAACACGGGGGGCTACAATGAGCAGTTCTTC. Amino acids: CASSENTGGYNEQFF. The full variable domain, in which reference TRBV7-6 and TRBJ2-1 provide the parts outside the CDR3, is GAGVSQSPRYKVTKRGQDVALRCDPISGHVSLYWYRQALGQGPEFLTYFNYEAQQDKSGLPNDRFSAERPEGSISTLTIQRTEQRDSAMYRCASSENTGGYNEQFFGPGTRLTVL.

The rearrangement joins TRBV5-6 to TRBJ1-1; TRBD1 agrees at 9 bases. CDR1 and CDR2 (germline): SGHDT, YYEEEE. CDR3 length: 18 amino acids. Trimming removed 4 bases from V and 4 bases from J; junction bases left unmatched: 17. CDR3 sequence (DNA): TGTGCCAGCAGCCCGGAAGGCGGACAGGGACAGGGAAGCACTGAAGCTTTCTTT. This gives the protein CASSPEGGQGQGSTEAFF.

This sequence joins TRBV30 and TRBJ2-7, with a weak D call TRBD2 (6 bases). Per germline, CDR1 GTSNPN and CDR2 SVGIG (reference sequence). This CDR3 has 13 residues. The V end lost 3 bases, the J end lost 5 bases, and 14 bases lay between the germline ends. The CDR3: CAWRTSGHHEQYF. DNA for the CDR3: TGTGCCTGGAGAACCAGCGGGCACCACGAGCAGTACTTC.

The chain carries TRBV30 and TRBJ2-5; D possibly corresponds to TRBD1 (5 bases). Looked up from germline, CDR1 is GTSNPN and CDR2 is SVGIG (reference sequence). The V and J ends lost 0 bases and 3 bases respectively, with 14 bases between them. This CDR3 spans 15 amino acids. The CDR3 nucleotides read TGTGCCTGGAGTGTAGGGGTAAGCTGGGAAGAGACCCAGTACTTC. Translating gives CAWSVGVSWEETQYF.

The V and J genes are TRBV5-1 and TRBJ2-1, with D unclear. There are 13 residues in the CDR3. Per germline, CDR1 SGHRS and CDR2 YFSETQ. V dropped 6 bases and J dropped 6 bases, with 13 bases sitting between them. CDR3 sequence reads: CASTEAGRNEQFF. The DNA of the CDR3 is TGCGCCAGCACCGAGGCAGGACGCAATGAGCAGTTCTTC.

The chain combines TRBV5-6 with TRBJ2-1; D assignment may be TRBD1 or TRBD2 (5 bases each). Trimming shortened V by 4 bases and J by 7 bases, and 18 bases separated the two germline ends. This CDR3 comprises 15 residues. The germline V gene has CDR1 SGHDT and CDR2 YYEEEE. The CDR3: CASSPSDRGDNEQFF. CDR3 nucleotide sequence: TGTGCCAGCAGCCCTTCAGACAGAGGGGATAATGAGCAGTTCTTC.

The chain couples TRBV24-1 to TRBJ2-1, with unresolved D. The CDR3 runs 13 residues. V lost 4 bases and J 5 bases, leaving 8 bases between the germline ends. The germline V gene encodes CDR1 KGHDR and CDR2 SFDVKD. The CDR3 nucleotides are TGTGCCACCAGTGACTCTCTAAACAATGAGCAGTTCTTC. Translating gives CATSDSLNNEQFF.

V usage is TRBV7-9 and J usage is TRBJ1-1; 12 bases agree with TRBD1. Germline-derived CDR1 and CDR2 are SEHNR and FQNEAQ (reference sequence). The CDR3 runs 14 residues. Unmatched junction bases numbered 1, after V lost 4 bases and J lost 4 bases. CDR3 sequence (DNA): TGTGCCAGCAGCTGGGACAGGGGGCCCACTGAAGCTTTCTTT. Translated, it gives CASSWDRGPTEAFF.

The chain joins TRBV28 to TRBJ2-7; 11 bases align to TRBD1. The trim removed 4 bases at V and 0 bases at J, leaving 2 bases unmatched. The CDR3 is 15 residues long. The germline V gene encodes CDR1 MDHEN and CDR2 SYDVKM. CDR3 nucleotide sequence: TGTGCCAGCAGTTGGACAGGGGGCACCTCCTACGAGCAGTACTTC. This codes for CASSWTGGTSYEQYF.

The rearrangement links TRBV6-2 or TRBV6-3 to TRBJ1-5; 7 nucleotides align to TRBD1. Germline lookup yields CDR1 MNHEY and CDR2 SVGEGT. This CDR3 spans 16 amino acids. Germline trimming cut 5 bases from V and 1 base from J; bases unmatched to any gene: 8. The CDR3 reads CASSGTAGRSNQPQHF. Here the CDR3 DNA reads TGTGCCAGCAGTGGGACAGCCGGAAGGAGCAATCAGCCCCAGCATTTT.

V is TRBV5-1 and J is TRBJ2-3, with 10 bases lining up with TRBD2. CDR1 is SGHRS, CDR2 YFSETQ, per germline. With 2 bases clipped from V and 0 bases from J, the junction kept 3 bases outside the gene matches. The CDR3 is 16 residues long. DNA of the CDR3: TGCGCCAGCAGCTTTCTAGCGGGGGATAGCACAGATACGCAGTATTTT. Protein: CASSFLAGDSTDTQYF.

The table lists this clone with a count of one. The rearrangement links TRBV6-2 or TRBV6-3 to TRBJ2-7; maybe TRBD2 (6 bases). The ends were cut back, 0 bases at V and 6 bases at J, with 12 bases in the middle. CDR3 size: 14 residues. The germline gives CDR1 MNHEY, CDR2 SVGEGT. The DNA of the CDR3 is TGTGCCAGCAGTTACTCTTCGTGGGAGGTCGAGCAGTACTTC. It specifies CASSYSSWEVEQYF.

The chain links TRBV28 to TRBJ1-5, with TRBD1 matching 7 bases. The length of the CDR3 is 13 residues. The J segment lost 4 bases and the V segment lost 6 bases, leaving 3 bases of the junction unmatched. Germline CDR1 reads MDHEN; CDR2 reads SYDVKM. The CDR3 reads CASRSQGNQPQHF. The CDR3 DNA is TGTGCCAGCAGGTCACAGGGGAATCAGCCCCAGCATTTT.